The entry below gives a single T cell receptor beta chain sequence along with its context. TCRdb reanalysed the 5' RACE reads using MiXCR and keeps one entry per CDR3 protein. The sample has approximately 410,000 distinct CDR3 sequences, 18% seen once; the top ten hold 12%. The trim removed 3 bases at V and 7 bases at J, leaving 7 bases unmatched. The V gene's germline CDR1 is MRHNA and CDR2 SNTAGT. CDR3 length: 15 amino acids. This entry comes from a study of identical twins. This TCR derives from a man aged 50 or older in good health. The sequencing input was naive T cells sorted from blood. This chain links TRBV6-4 with TRBJ2-1, with 9 bases lining up with TRBD2. CDR3 residues: CASSEVAGVGNEQFF. The CDR3 DNA reads as TGTGCCAGCAGTGAAGTAGCGGGAGTGGGGAATGAGCAGTTCTTC.